The present TCR beta chain was sequenced within a study of control samples from healthy donors and cancer patients. In its sample, this clone was seen once. V lost 5 bases to trimming and J lost 5 bases, with 16 bases between them. CDR1 is SGHTA and CDR2 is FQGNSA in the germline V gene. The CDR3 spans 16 residues. Measured with immunoSEQ multiplex PCR; TCRdb has only the in-frame clones, and not every one. The sample holds 95,000 to 150,000 clones; 80% to 90% are singletons and the top ten take 12%. This receptor was taken from a man aged 25-45 years in good health. The sequencing input was blood. The chain links TRBV7-2 to TRBJ1-6; D might be TRBD1 (6 bases). The CDR3 spells CASSPGAARHNSPLHF. In DNA, the CDR3 is TGTGCCAGCAGCCCGGGGGCAGCCAGACATAATTCACCCCTCCACTTT. Full variable domain (rest looked up from reference TRBV7-2 and TRBJ1-6): GAGVSQSPSNKVTEKGKDVELRCDPISGHTALYWYRQSLGQGLEFLIYFQGNSAPDKSGLPSDRFSAERTGGSVSTLTIQRTQQEDSAVYLCASSPGAARHNSPLHFGNGTRLTVT.